This entry is about one T cell receptor (beta chain). Next came a second PCR, run for about 7 to 12 cycles, which used a sample-barcoded 5' primer along with a J-beta primer mix. TCRdb reanalysed the 5' RACE reads using MiXCR and keeps one entry per CDR3 protein. Among roughly 860,000 distinct CDR3 sequences listed, approximately 67% were seen once. CDR1 and CDR2 (germline): SGHTA, FQGNSA. V was pared by 8 bases and J by 4 bases, with 11 bases of the junction left unmatched. The CDR3 runs 16 residues. This entry belongs to a study of blood T cells in healthy people across ages. The V and J genes are TRBV7-2 and TRBJ2-1; TRBD2 matches at 10 bases. This receptor was obtained from a man aged 30-40 years in good health. The source material was blood. CDR3 sequence: CASGLSSGGVYNEQFF. The CDR3 nucleotides read TGTGCCAGCGGCCTCTCGAGCGGGGGGGTTTACAATGAGCAGTTCTTC.